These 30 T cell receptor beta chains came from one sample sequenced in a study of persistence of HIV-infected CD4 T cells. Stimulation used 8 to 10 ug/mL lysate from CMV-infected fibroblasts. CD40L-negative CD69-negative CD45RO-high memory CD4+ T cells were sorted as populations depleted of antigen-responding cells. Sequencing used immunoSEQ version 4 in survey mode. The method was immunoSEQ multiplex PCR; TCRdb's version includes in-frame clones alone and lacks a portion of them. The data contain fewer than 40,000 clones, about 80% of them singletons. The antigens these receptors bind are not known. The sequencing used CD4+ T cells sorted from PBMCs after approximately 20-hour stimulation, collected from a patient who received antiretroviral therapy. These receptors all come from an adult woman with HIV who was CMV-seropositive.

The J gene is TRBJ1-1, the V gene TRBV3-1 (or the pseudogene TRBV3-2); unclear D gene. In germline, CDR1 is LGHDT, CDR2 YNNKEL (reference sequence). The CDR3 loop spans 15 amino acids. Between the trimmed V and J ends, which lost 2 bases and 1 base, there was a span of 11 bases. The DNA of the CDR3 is TGTGCCAGCAGCCAAAGAGCTCCACGGAACACTGAAGCTTTCTTT. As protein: CASSQRAPRNTEAFF.

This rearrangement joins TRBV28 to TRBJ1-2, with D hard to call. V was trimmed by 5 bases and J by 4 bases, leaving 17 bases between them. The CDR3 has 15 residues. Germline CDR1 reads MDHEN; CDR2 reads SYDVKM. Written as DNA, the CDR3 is TGTGCCAGCAGTCCTTCCCGAACAGCCTTCTATGGCTACACCTTC. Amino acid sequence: CASSPSRTAFYGYTF.

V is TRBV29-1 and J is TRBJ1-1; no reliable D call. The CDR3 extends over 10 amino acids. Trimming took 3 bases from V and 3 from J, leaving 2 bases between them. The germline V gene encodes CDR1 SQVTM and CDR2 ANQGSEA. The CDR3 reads CSVEHTEAFF. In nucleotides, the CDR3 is TGCAGCGTTGAGCACACTGAAGCTTTCTTT.

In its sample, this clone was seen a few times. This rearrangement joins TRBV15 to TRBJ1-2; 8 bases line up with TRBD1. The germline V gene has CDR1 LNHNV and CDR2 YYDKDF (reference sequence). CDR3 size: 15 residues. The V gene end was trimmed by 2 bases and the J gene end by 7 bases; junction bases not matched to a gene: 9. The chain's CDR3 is CATSRPGTGIGGYTF. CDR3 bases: TGTGCCACCAGCAGACCAGGGACAGGTATAGGTGGCTACACCTTC.

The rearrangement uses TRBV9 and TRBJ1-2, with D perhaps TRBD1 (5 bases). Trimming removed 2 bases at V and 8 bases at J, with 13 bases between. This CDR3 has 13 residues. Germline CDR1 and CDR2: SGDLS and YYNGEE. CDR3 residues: CASSVGGRAGYTF. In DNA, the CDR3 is TGTGCCAGCAGCGTTGGGGGTAGGGCCGGCTACACCTTC.

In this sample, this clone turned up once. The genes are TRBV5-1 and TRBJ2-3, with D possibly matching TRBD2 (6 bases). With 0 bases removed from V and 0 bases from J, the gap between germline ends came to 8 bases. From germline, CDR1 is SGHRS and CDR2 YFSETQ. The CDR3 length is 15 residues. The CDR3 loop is CASSLASGSTDTQYF. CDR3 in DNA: TGCGCCAGCAGCTTGGCCAGCGGGAGCACAGATACGCAGTATTTT.

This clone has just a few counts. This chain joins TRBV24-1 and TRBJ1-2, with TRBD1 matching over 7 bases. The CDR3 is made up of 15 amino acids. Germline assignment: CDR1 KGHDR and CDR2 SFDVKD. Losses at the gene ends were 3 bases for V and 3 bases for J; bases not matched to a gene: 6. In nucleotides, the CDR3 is TGTGCCACCAGTGATGGAGGGGGCGCTGACTATGGCTACACCTTC. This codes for CATSDGGGADYGYTF.

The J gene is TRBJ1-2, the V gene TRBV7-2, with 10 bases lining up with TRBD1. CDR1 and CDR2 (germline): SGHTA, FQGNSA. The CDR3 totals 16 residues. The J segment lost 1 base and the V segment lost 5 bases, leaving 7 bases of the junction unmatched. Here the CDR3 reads CASSLRQGAGNYGYTF. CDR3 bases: TGTGCCAGCAGCCTCCGACAGGGGGCGGGTAACTATGGCTACACCTTC.

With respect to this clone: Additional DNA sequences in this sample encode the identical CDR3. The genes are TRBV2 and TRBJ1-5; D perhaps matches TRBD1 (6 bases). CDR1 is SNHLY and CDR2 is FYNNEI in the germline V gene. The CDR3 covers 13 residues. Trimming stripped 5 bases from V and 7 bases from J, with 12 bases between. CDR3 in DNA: TGTGCCAGCAGTTTGGACAGAGACCAGCCCCAGCATTTT. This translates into CASSLDRDQPQHF.

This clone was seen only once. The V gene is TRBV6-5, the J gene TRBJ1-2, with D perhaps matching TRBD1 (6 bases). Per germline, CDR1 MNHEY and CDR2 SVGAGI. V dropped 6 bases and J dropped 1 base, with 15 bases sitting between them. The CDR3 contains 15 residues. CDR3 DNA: TGTGCCAGCAGCGGCAGGGGATACTTTAACTATGGCTACACCTTC. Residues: CASSGRGYFNYGYTF.

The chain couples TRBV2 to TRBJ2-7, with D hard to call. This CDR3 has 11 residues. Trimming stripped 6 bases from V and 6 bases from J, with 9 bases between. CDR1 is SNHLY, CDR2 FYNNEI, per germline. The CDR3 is CASSPRLEQYF. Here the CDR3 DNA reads TGTGCCAGCAGCCCCCGGCTCGAGCAGTACTTC.

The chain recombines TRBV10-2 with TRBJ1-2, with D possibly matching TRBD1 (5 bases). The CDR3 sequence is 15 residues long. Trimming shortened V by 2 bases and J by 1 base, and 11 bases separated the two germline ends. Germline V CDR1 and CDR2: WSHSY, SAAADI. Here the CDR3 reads CASSERGYYNYGYTF. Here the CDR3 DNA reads TGCGCCAGCAGTGAGAGGGGTTACTATAACTATGGCTACACCTTC.

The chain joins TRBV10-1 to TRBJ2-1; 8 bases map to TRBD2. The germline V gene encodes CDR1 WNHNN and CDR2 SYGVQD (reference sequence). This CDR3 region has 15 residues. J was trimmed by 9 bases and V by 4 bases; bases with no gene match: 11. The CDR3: CASSAASGLGSEQFF. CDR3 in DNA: TGCGCCAGCAGTGCAGCTAGCGGGTTGGGTAGTGAGCAGTTCTTC.

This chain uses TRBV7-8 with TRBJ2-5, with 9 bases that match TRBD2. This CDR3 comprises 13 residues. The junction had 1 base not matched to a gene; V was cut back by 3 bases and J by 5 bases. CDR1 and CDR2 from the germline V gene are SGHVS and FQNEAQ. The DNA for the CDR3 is TGTGCCAGCAGCTTTGGACTAGCGGAGACCCAGTACTTC. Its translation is CASSFGLAETQYF.

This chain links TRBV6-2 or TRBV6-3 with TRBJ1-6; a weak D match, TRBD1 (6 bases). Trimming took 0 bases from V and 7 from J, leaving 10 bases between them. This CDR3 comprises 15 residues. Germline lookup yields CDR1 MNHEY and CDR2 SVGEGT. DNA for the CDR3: TGTGCCAGCAGTTACTCTAGGCAGGGGAATTCACCCCTCCACTTT. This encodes CASSYSRQGNSPLHF.

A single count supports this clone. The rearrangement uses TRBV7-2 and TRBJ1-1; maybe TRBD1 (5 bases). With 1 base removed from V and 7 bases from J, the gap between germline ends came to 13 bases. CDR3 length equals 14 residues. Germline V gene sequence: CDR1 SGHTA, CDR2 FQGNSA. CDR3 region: CASSLGGGSGEAFF. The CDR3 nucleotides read TGTGCCAGCAGCTTAGGGGGGGGATCGGGTGAAGCTTTCTTT. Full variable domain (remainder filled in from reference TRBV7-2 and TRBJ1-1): GAGVSQSPSNKVTEKGKDVELRCDPISGHTALYWYRQSLGQGLEFLIYFQGNSAPDKSGLPSDRFSAERTGGSVSTLTIQRTQQEDSAVYLCASSLGGGSGEAFFGQGTRLTVV.

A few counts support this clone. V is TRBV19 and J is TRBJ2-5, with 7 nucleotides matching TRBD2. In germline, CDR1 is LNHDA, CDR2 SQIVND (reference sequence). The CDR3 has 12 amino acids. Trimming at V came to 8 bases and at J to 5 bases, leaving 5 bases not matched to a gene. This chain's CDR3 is CASGGVGETQYF. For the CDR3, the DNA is TGTGCCAGTGGGGGGGTTGGGGAGACCCAGTACTTC.

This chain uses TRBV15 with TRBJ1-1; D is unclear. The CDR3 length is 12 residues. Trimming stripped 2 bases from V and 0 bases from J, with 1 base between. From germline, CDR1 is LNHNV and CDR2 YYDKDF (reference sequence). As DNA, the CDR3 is TGTGCCACCAGCAGAATGAACACTGAAGCTTTCTTT. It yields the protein CATSRMNTEAFF.

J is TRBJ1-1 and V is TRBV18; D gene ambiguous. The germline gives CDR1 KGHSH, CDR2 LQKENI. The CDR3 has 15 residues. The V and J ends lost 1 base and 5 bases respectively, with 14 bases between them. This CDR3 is CASSPRPGWDTEAFF. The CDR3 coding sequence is TGTGCCAGCTCACCACGGCCAGGATGGGATACTGAAGCTTTCTTT.

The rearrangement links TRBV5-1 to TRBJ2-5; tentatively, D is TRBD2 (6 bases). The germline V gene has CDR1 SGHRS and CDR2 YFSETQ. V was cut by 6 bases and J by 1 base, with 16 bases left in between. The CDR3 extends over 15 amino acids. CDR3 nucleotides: TGCGCCAGCAAATTGTCGGGAGCGGGCCAAGAGACCCAGTACTTC. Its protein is CASKLSGAGQETQYF.

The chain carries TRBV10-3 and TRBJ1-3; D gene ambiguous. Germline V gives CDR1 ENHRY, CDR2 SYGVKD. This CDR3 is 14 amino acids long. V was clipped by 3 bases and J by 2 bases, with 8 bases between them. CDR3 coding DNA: TGTGCCATCAGTGACGCAGCGACTGGAAACACCATATATTTT. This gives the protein CAISDAATGNTIYF.

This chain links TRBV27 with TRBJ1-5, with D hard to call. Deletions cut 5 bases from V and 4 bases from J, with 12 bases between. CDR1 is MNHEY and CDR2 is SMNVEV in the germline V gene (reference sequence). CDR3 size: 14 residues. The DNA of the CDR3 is TGTGCCAGCAGTACAAAGGGCGGGAATCAGCCCCAGCATTTT. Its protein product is CASSTKGGNQPQHF.

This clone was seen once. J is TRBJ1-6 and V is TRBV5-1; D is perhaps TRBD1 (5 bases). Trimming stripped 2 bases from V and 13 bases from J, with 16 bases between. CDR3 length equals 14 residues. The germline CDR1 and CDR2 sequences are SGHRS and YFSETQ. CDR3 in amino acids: CASSLLTGEGPLHF. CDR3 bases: TGCGCCAGCAGCTTATTGACGGGGGAAGGGCCCCTCCACTTT. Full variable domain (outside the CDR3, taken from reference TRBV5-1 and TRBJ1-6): KAGVTQTPRYLIKTRGQQVTLSCSPISGHRSVSWYQQTPGQGLQFLFEYFSETQRNKGNFPGRFSGRQFSNSRSEMNVSTLELGDSALYLCASSLLTGEGPLHFGNGTRLTVT.

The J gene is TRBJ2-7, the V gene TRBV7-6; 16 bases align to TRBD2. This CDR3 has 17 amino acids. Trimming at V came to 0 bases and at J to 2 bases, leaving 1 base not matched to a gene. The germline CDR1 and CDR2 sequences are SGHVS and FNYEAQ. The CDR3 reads CASSLAGTSGRAYEQYF. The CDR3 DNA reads TGTGCCAGCAGCTTAGCGGGGACTAGCGGGAGGGCCTACGAGCAGTACTTC.

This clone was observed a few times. CDR3 sequence reads: CASSLGTSEPQHF. The CDR3 DNA reads as TGTGCCAGCAGCTTAGGGACAAGCGAGCCCCAGCATTTT. V and J are TRBV7-3 and TRBJ1-5, with TRBD1 as a possible D gene (6 bases). CDR3 size: 13 residues. V gave up 2 bases and J gave up 8 bases, with 10 bases separating them. In germline, CDR1 is SGHTA, CDR2 FQGTGA.

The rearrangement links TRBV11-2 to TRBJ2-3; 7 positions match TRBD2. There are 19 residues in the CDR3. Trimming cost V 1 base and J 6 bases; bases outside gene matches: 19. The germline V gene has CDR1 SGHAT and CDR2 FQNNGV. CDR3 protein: CASSLGASGTSGISDTQYF. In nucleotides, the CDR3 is TGTGCCAGCAGCTTAGGGGCGTCAGGGACCAGCGGGATCAGTGATACGCAGTATTTT.

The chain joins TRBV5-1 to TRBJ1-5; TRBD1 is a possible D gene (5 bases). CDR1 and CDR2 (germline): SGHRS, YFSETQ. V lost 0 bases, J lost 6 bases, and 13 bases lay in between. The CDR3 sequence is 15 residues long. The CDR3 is CASSLEPNQGQPQHF. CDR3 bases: TGCGCCAGCAGCTTGGAACCGAACCAGGGTCAGCCCCAGCATTTT.

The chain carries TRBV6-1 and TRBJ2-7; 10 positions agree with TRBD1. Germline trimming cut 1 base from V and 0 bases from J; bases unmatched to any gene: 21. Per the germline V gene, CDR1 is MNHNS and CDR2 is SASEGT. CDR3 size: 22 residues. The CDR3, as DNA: TGTGCCAGCAGTGAAGGATTTCGGGACAGGGGAATTTTTTTGTGGAGCTCCTACGAGCAGTACTTC. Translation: CASSEGFRDRGIFLWSSYEQYF.

The CDR3 DNA is TGTGCCAGCAGTGTTGGGGGGTCTGTGCAGTACTTC. Protein: CASSVGGSVQYF. The V gene is TRBV2, the J gene TRBJ2-7, with D maybe TRBD2 (6 bases). Trimming shortened V by 4 bases and J by 9 bases, and 13 bases separated the two germline ends. The CDR3 extends over 12 amino acids. The germline CDR1 and CDR2 sequences are SNHLY and FYNNEI.

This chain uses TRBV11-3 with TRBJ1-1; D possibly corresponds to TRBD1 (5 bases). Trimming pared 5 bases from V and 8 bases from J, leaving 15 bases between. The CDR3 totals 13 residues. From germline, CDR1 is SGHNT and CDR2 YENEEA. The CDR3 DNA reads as TGTGCCAGCAGCCCTCGGGACCGCCCCGAAGCTTTCTTT. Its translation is CASSPRDRPEAFF. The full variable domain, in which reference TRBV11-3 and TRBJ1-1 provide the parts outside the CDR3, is EAGVVQSPRYKIIEKKQPVAFWCNPISGHNTLYWYLQNLGQGPELLIRYENEEAVDDSQLPKDRFSAERLKGVDSTLKIQPAELGDSAVYLCASSPRDRPEAFFGQGTRLTVV.